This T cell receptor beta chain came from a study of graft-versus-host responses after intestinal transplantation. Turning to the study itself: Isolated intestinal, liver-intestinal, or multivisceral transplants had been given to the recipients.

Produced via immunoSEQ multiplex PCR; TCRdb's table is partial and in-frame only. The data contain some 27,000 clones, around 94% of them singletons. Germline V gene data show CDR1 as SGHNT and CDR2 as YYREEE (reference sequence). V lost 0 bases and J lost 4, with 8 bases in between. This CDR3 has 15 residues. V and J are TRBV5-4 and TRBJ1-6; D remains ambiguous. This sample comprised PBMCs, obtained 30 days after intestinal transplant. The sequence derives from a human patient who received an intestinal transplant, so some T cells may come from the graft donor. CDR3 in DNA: TGTGCCAGCAGCTTGGTTCCACGGTATAATTCACCCCTCCACTTT. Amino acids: CASSLVPRYNSPLHF.